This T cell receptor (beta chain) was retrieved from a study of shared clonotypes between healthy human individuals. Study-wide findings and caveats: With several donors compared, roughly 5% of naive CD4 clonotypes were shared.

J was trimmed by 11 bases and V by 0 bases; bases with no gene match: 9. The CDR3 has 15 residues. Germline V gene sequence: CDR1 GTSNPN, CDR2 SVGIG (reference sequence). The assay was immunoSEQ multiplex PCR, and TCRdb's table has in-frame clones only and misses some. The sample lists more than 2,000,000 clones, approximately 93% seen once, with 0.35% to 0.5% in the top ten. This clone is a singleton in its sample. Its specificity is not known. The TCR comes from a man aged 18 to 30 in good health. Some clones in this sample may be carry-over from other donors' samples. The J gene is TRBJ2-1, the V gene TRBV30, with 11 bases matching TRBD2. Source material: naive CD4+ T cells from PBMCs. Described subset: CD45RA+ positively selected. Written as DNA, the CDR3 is TGTGCCTGGAGTGTCTCCGGTAGCGGGAGGGCACAGCAGTTCTTC. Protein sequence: CAWSVSGSGRAQQFF.